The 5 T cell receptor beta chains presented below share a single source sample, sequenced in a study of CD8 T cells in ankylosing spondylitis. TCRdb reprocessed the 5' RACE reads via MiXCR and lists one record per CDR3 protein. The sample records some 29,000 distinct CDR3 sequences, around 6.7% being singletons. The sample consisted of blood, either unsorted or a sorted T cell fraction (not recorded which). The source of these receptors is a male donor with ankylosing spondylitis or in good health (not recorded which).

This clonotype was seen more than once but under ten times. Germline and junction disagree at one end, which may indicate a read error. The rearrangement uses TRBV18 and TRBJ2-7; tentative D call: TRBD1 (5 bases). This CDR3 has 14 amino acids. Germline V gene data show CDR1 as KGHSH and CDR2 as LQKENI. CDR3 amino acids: CASSPRRDTYEQYF. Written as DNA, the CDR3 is TGTGCCAGCTCCCCACGCAGGGATACCTACGAGCAGTACTTC. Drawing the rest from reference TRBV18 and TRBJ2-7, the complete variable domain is NAGVMQNPRHLVRRRGQEARLRCSPMKGHSHVYWYRQLPEEGLKFMVYLQKENIIDESGMPKERFSAEFPKEGPSILRIQQVVRGDSAAYFCASSPRRDTYEQYFGPGTRLTVT.

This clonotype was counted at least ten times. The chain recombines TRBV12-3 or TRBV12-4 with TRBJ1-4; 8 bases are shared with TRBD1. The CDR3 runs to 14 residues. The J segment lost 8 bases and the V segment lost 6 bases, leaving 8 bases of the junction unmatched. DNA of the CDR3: TGTGCCAGCAGAGGACAGGGTGGCGGCGAAAAACTGTTTTTT. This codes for CASRGQGGGEKLFF.

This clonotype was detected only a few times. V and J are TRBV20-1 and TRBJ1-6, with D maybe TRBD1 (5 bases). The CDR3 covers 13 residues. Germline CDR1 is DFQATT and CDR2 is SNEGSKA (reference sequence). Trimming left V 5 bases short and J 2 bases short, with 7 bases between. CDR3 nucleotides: TGCAGTGCTGGGACCGCCTATAATTCACCCCTCCACTTT. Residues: CSAGTAYNSPLHF.

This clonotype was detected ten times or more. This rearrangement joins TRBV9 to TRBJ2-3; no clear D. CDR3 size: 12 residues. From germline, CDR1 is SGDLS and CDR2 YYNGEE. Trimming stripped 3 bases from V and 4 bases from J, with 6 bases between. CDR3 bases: TGTGCCAGCAGCGCACGTCCAGATACGCAGTATTTT. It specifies CASSARPDTQYF. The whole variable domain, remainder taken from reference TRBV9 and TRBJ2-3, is DSGVTQTPKHLITATGQRVTLRCSPRSGDLSVYWYQQSLDQGLQFLIQYYNGEERAKGNILERFSAQQFPDLHSELNLSSLELGDSALYFCASSARPDTQYFGPGTRLTVL.

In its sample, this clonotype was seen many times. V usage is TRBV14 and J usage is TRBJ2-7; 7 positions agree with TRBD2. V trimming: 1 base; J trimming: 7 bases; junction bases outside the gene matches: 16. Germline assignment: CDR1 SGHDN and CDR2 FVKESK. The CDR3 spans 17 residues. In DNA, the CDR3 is TGTGCCAGCAGCCAAGGGGTAGCGGCAGGGAGGGTAGAAGAGCAGTACTTC. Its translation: CASSQGVAAGRVEEQYF.